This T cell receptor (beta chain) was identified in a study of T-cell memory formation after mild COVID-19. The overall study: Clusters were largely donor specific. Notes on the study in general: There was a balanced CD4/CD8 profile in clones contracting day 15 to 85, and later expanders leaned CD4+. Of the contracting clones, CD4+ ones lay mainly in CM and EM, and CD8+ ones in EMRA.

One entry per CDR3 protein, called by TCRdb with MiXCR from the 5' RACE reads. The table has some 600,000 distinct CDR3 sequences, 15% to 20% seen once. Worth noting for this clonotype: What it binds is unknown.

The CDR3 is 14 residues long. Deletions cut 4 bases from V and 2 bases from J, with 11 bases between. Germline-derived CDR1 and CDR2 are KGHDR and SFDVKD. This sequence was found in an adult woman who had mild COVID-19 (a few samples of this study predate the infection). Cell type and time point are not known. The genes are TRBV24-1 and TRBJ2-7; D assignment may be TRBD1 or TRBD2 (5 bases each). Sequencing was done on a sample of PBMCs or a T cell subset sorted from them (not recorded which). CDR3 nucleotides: TGTGCCACCAGTGACCAGGGACGGGCCTACGAGCAGTACTTC. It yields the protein CATSDQGRAYEQYF.